The present T cell receptor beta chain was sequenced within a study of cytomegalovirus exposure and HLA in healthy donors. General study findings and limits: A later analysis found that most CMV-associated TCR beta chains appeared HLA-restricted. Most sequenced TCRs were rare (though some public TCRs occurred in many donors). TCR beta sequences numbering 16,951 were associated with HLA alleles at 0.05 false discovery rate in a later analysis.

Germline loops: CDR1 LGHNA, CDR2 YSLEER. J was trimmed by 1 base and V by 3 bases; bases with no gene match: 3. CDR3 length: 16 amino acids. About this clone: Its antigen is not known.

The PCR used 60 Vbeta and 13 Jbeta primers. Per the original data handling: Later reanalysis found roughly 80 million unique TCR beta chains, roughly 9.9 million of them shared. Some clones are missing from TCRdb's copy, which holds only in-frame ones; the method was immunoSEQ multiplex PCR. That table furnishes V, J and clone size, whereas the DNA furnished D and trimming. The sample has more than 50,000 clones; roughly 70% are singletons. Sequencing used PBMCs. The sequence came from a woman between 45 and 60 years old in good health and CMV-seropositive. This chain connects TRBV4-3 to TRBJ2-7; 13 bases are a match to TRBD2. The CDR3 spells CASSQTLAGGSYEQYF. In nucleotides, the CDR3 is TGCGCCAGCAGCCAGACACTAGCGGGAGGGTCCTACGAGCAGTACTTC.